Described below is a single T cell receptor beta chain sequence and its context. The antigen remains unidentified. Method: immunoSEQ multiplex PCR; TCRdb's copy keeps in-frame clones and lacks some. This table holds approximately 97,000 clones, 60% to 80% found once. The data are from a study of cytotoxic CD8 clonotypes in ibrutinib-treated CLL. About the research overall: Enrolment comprised about 10 relapsed/refractory and about 14 treatment-naive patients; 17 to 18 were IGHV unmutated. A mean of around 270,000 productive templates and tens of thousands of productive rearrangements was obtained per sample.

Regarding the study as a whole: Contraction or stability on treatment was seen for public clonotypes, which were uncommon. Sampling times differed between sustained-remission and progressing patients.

Germline-derived CDR1 and CDR2 are SGHTA and FQGTGA. The CDR3 totals 13 residues. V lost 2 bases and J lost 3, with 8 bases in between. The TCR originated in a human donor with chronic lymphocytic leukemia. Sequencing was performed on PBMCs, taken after 24 months of ibrutinib treatment. V usage is TRBV7-3 and J usage is TRBJ2-7; D is uncertain. CDR3 DNA sequence: TGTGCCAGCAGCTTACGGGCGGTCTACGAGCAGTACTTC. Translation gives CASSLRAVYEQYF.